The sequence of this TCR beta chain was determined in a study of cytomegalovirus exposure and HLA in healthy donors. Study observations and caveats: Some highly shared sequence variants likely arose as a pipeline artifact. Later on, an analysis tied 15,000 to 20,000 TCR beta sequences to HLA alleles at 0.05 false discovery rate. The sole available immune exposure information was CMV serostatus.

J gave up 6 bases and V 1 base, and 6 bases lay outside the gene matches. The V gene's germline CDR1 is SGHTA and CDR2 FQGNSA. The CDR3 is 14 residues long. This clone has only one observation. No antigen is known for it. This PCR relied on a set of 60 Vbeta primers and 13 Jbeta primers. TCRdb keeps only in-frame clones here, not all; method: immunoSEQ multiplex PCR. The data show about 240,000 clones, 82% seen once. Sequencing used PBMCs. The chain uses TRBV7-2 and TRBJ2-7, with 7 bases fitting TRBD1. The sequence was obtained from a woman in her thirties or forties in good health and CMV-seropositive. For the CDR3, the DNA is TGTGCCAGCAGCTTAGTTGACAGGGTCAGCGAGCAGTACTTC. This translates into CASSLVDRVSEQYF.